This is a list of T cell receptor beta chains from one sample in a study of T cell responses to AZD1222 COVID-19 vaccine. The repertoire was sequenced with immunoSEQ multiplex PCR; TCRdb's copy has only in-frame clones and lacks some. The data contain fewer than 85,000 clones, roughly 80% of them singletons. The source material was peripheral blood, sampled 28 days after the second AZD1222 dose. These receptors originate from an adult who received the AZD1222 COVID-19 vaccine. CDR3s include the opening cysteine and the closing phenylalanine or tryptophan. A D gene is named only where the DNA matches it firmly. The listing skips clone size in some rows; elsewhere it reads once, few, many or a size class.

D gene: NA
clone size: NA
J gene: TRBJ1-2
V gene: TRBV20-1
CDR3 DNA: TGCAGTGCTAGTACGGCAGGTGGAATGGGTGGCTACACCTTC
CDR3 protein: CSASTAGGMGGYTF

D gene: NA
clone size: NA
J gene: TRBJ2-2
V gene: TRBV12-3/TRBV12-4
CDR3 DNA: TGTGCCACCAGGACCAACACCGGGGAGCTGTTTTTT
CDR3 protein: CATRTNTGELFF

D gene: TRBD1
clone size: NA
J gene: TRBJ1-1
V gene: TRBV5-6
CDR3 DNA: TGTGCCAGCAGCTCGGGGACAGGTCGAGCTTTCTTT
CDR3 protein: CASSSGTGRAFF

D gene: TRBD1
clone size: once
J gene: TRBJ1-1
V gene: TRBV24-1
CDR3 DNA: TGTGCCACCAGTGATTTGGGACAGGCCTTGAGTGCTTTCTTT
CDR3 protein: CATSDLGQALSAFF

D gene: NA
clone size: NA
J gene: TRBJ2-1
V gene: TRBV19
CDR3 DNA: TGTGCCAGTAGTTTACAGTACAATGAGCAGTTCTTC
CDR3 protein: CASSLQYNEQFF

D gene: TRBD1
clone size: once
J gene: TRBJ1-1
V gene: TRBV28
CDR3 DNA: TGTGCCAGCAGTTTATATCGGACAGGGGGTAGGAACACTGAAGCTTTCTTT
CDR3 protein: CASSLYRTGGRNTEAFF

D gene: TRBD2
clone size: NA
J gene: TRBJ2-5
V gene: TRBV29-1
CDR3 DNA: TGCAGCGTGGACCTAGCGGGAGAAGAGACCCAGTACTTC
CDR3 protein: CSVDLAGEETQYF

D gene: NA
clone size: NA
J gene: TRBJ2-7
V gene: TRBV24-1
CDR3 DNA: TGTGCCACCAGTGGTGGGGACGGTTACGAGCAGTACTTC
CDR3 protein: CATSGGDGYEQYF

D gene: TRBD2
clone size: few
J gene: TRBJ2-7
V gene: TRBV29-1
CDR3 DNA: TGCAGCGGAACGGGACTAGCGGGTTCCTACGAGCAGTACTTC
CDR3 protein: CSGTGLAGSYEQYF

D gene: NA
clone size: few
J gene: TRBJ2-4
V gene: TRBV5-1
CDR3 DNA: TGCGCCAGCAGCGGCGAAAACATTCAGTACTTC
CDR3 protein: CASSGENIQYF

D gene: TRBD1
clone size: NA
J gene: TRBJ1-2
V gene: TRBV28
CDR3 DNA: TGTGCCAGCACCCCGGTAGTAGGGGGCGGCTACACCTTC
CDR3 protein: CASTPVVGGGYTF

D gene: NA
clone size: NA
J gene: TRBJ2-7
V gene: TRBV18
CDR3 DNA: TGTGCCAGCTCGCTAAGATCCTACGAGCAGTACTTC
CDR3 protein: CASSLRSYEQYF

D gene: NA
clone size: NA
J gene: TRBJ2-2
V gene: TRBV5-6
CDR3 DNA: TGTGCCAGCACCCGGGGGGCAGGGGACACCGGGGAGCTGTTTTTT
CDR3 protein: CASTRGAGDTGELFF

D gene: TRBD1
clone size: NA
J gene: TRBJ2-7
V gene: TRBV3-1/TRBV3-2
CDR3 DNA: TGTGCCAGCAGCCGGATTCGGGGACAGGGTGCCGAGCAGTACTTC
CDR3 protein: CASSRIRGQGAEQYF

D gene: TRBD1
clone size: NA
J gene: TRBJ2-7
V gene: TRBV5-4
CDR3 DNA: TGTGCCAGCAACACCGGGCGGGACAGGGGGCCCTACGAGCAGTACTTC
CDR3 protein: CASNTGRDRGPYEQYF

D gene: NA
clone size: NA
J gene: TRBJ2-1
V gene: TRBV9
CDR3 DNA: TGTGCCAGCAGCGTGGGGACGAGCTCCTACAATGAGCAGTTCTTC
CDR3 protein: CASSVGTSSYNEQFF

D gene: NA
clone size: NA
J gene: TRBJ2-7
V gene: TRBV11-2
CDR3 DNA: TGTGCCAGCAGCTCTCCCAATAGGGGTGAGGACGAGCAGTACTTC
CDR3 protein: CASSSPNRGEDEQYF

D gene: NA
clone size: NA
J gene: TRBJ2-7
V gene: TRBV27
CDR3 DNA: TGTGCCAGCAGTTTAACGGCCGACCGGGCTCGGGCGGAGCAGTACTTC
CDR3 protein: CASSLTADRARAEQYF

D gene: NA
clone size: NA
J gene: TRBJ1-1
V gene: TRBV12-3/TRBV12-4
CDR3 DNA: TGTGCCAGCAGTTTAGTGGGTGAAGCTTTCTTT
CDR3 protein: CASSLVGEAFF

D gene: NA
clone size: NA
J gene: TRBJ1-1
V gene: TRBV25-1
CDR3 DNA: TGTGCCAGCAGTGAGGAACCAGGTCGGAACACTGAAGCTTTCTTT
CDR3 protein: CASSEEPGRNTEAFF

D gene: TRBD1
clone size: NA
J gene: TRBJ1-5
V gene: TRBV9
CDR3 DNA: TGTGCCAGCAGCGGGGGACAGGGGGAAGGTCCCCAGCATTTT
CDR3 protein: CASSGGQGEGPQHF

D gene: NA
clone size: NA
J gene: TRBJ2-2
V gene: TRBV6-5
CDR3 DNA: TGTGCCAGCAGGTTGGGAGAGGAGAACACCGGGGAGCTGTTTTTT
CDR3 protein: CASRLGEENTGELFF

D gene: TRBD1
clone size: NA
J gene: TRBJ2-7
V gene: TRBV28
CDR3 DNA: TGTGCCAGCAAGACAGGGGGTGGGCCTCACTACGAGCAGTACTTC
CDR3 protein: CASKTGGGPHYEQYF

D gene: TRBD1
clone size: NA
J gene: TRBJ2-5
V gene: TRBV6-2/TRBV6-3
CDR3 DNA: TGTGCCAGCAGTGAGAGGGGGCGGAGGACCCAGTACTTC
CDR3 protein: CASSERGRRTQYF

D gene: NA
clone size: NA
J gene: TRBJ1-4
V gene: TRBV18
CDR3 DNA: TGTGCCAGCTCCCAATACGCCGGGACGGAGGATTCCTACTTTTTT
CDR3 protein: CASSQYAGTEDSYFF

D gene: NA
clone size: NA
J gene: TRBJ1-6
V gene: TRBV4-1
CDR3 DNA: TGCGCCAGCAGCCGTTCCCAGGGGCTGGGTTCACCCCTCCACTTT
CDR3 protein: CASSRSQGLGSPLHF

D gene: NA
clone size: once
J gene: TRBJ2-7
V gene: TRBV3-1/TRBV3-2
CDR3 DNA: TGTGCCAGCAGCCAAATAGGACAGAGCTCCTACGAGCAGTACTTC
CDR3 protein: CASSQIGQSSYEQYF

D gene: NA
clone size: NA
J gene: TRBJ1-6
V gene: TRBV30
CDR3 DNA: TGTGCCTGGAGTGTACGACGGGTTGAATCACCCCTCCACTTT
CDR3 protein: CAWSVRRVESPLHF

D gene: TRBD1
clone size: NA
J gene: TRBJ2-4
V gene: TRBV9
CDR3 DNA: TGTGCCAGCAGCGCAGACAGGGGCAAAAACATTCAGTACTTC
CDR3 protein: CASSADRGKNIQYF

D gene: TRBD1
clone size: NA
J gene: TRBJ1-6
V gene: TRBV19
CDR3 DNA: TGTGCCAGTAGTAAGGGGACAGGGGCCTCAAATTCACCCCTCCACTTT
CDR3 protein: CASSKGTGASNSPLHF

D gene: NA
clone size: NA
J gene: TRBJ2-7
V gene: TRBV7-2
CDR3 DNA: TGTGCCAGCAGCTTAGACTGGCGGGCCTCGTACGAGCAGTACTTC
CDR3 protein: CASSLDWRASYEQYF

D gene: NA
clone size: NA
J gene: TRBJ2-7
V gene: TRBV29-1
CDR3 DNA: TGCAGCGTCTCCGGGACCTCCTACGAGCAGTACTTC
CDR3 protein: CSVSGTSYEQYF

D gene: TRBD2
clone size: NA
J gene: TRBJ2-7
V gene: TRBV6-2/TRBV6-3
CDR3 DNA: TGTGCCAGCAGTTACCCGAAAAGAGTAGCGGGAGGGCCCTACGAGCAGTACTTC
CDR3 protein: CASSYPKRVAGGPYEQYF

D gene: NA
clone size: NA
J gene: TRBJ1-2
V gene: TRBV27
CDR3 DNA: TGTGCCAGCAGTTTGCGACACCGAGGGGACTATGGCTACACCTTC
CDR3 protein: CASSLRHRGDYGYTF

D gene: TRBD1
clone size: NA
J gene: TRBJ1-4
V gene: TRBV28
CDR3 DNA: TGTGCCAGCAGTTTCCTGACAGGGACTAATGAAAAACTGTTTTTT
CDR3 protein: CASSFLTGTNEKLFF

D gene: TRBD2
clone size: NA
J gene: TRBJ2-7
V gene: TRBV3-1/TRBV3-2
CDR3 DNA: TGTGCCAGCAGCCAAGATCGAGTGGGAGGGCTGTACTTC
CDR3 protein: CASSQDRVGGLYF

D gene: TRBD1
clone size: NA
J gene: TRBJ1-1
V gene: TRBV4-3
CDR3 DNA: TGCGCCAGCAGCCAACCCGGGACAGGACAAATGAACACTGAAGCTTTCTTT
CDR3 protein: CASSQPGTGQMNTEAFF

D gene: TRBD2
clone size: NA
J gene: TRBJ2-1
V gene: TRBV28
CDR3 DNA: TGTGCCAGCAGTTTACTAGCGGGACGCGGTGAGCAGTTCTTC
CDR3 protein: CASSLLAGRGEQFF

D gene: NA
clone size: NA
J gene: TRBJ2-2
V gene: TRBV19
CDR3 DNA: TGTGCCAGTAGTATCGGGGGAACCGGGGAGCTGTTTTTT
CDR3 protein: CASSIGGTGELFF

D gene: TRBD1
clone size: NA
J gene: TRBJ1-3
V gene: TRBV2
CDR3 DNA: TGTGCCTCTAAAGCAGGGGGGATTGGAAACACCATATATTTT
CDR3 protein: CASKAGGIGNTIYF

D gene: TRBD1
clone size: NA
J gene: TRBJ1-4
V gene: TRBV3-1/TRBV3-2
CDR3 DNA: TGTGCCAGCAGCCAAGGGACAGGGGGGCGCTACGAAAAACTGTTTTTT
CDR3 protein: CASSQGTGGRYEKLFF

D gene: TRBD1
clone size: NA
J gene: TRBJ2-7
V gene: TRBV28
CDR3 DNA: TGTGCCAGCAGTTTCCTCACGGGGACAGCTTCCTACGAGCAGTACTTC
CDR3 protein: CASSFLTGTASYEQYF

D gene: NA
clone size: NA
J gene: TRBJ1-2
V gene: TRBV9
CDR3 DNA: TGTGCCAGCAGCGTAGCTGGCAGGGCTAACTATGGCTACACCTTC
CDR3 protein: CASSVAGRANYGYTF

D gene: NA
clone size: NA
J gene: TRBJ2-4
V gene: TRBV28
CDR3 DNA: TGTGCCAGCACCTTACCCGGCACTTACAAAAACATTCAGTACTTC
CDR3 protein: CASTLPGTYKNIQYF

D gene: TRBD2
clone size: once
J gene: TRBJ2-3
V gene: TRBV30
CDR3 DNA: TGTGCCTGGAGTGCCTTCGTAGCGGGAGCTAGCACAGATACGCAGTATTTT
CDR3 protein: CAWSAFVAGASTDTQYF

D gene: NA
clone size: NA
J gene: TRBJ1-2
V gene: TRBV7-2
CDR3 DNA: TGTGCCAGCAGCTTGACGCCCCCTAATGGGGGCTACACCTTC
CDR3 protein: CASSLTPPNGGYTF

D gene: NA
clone size: NA
J gene: TRBJ2-1
V gene: TRBV7-2
CDR3 DNA: TGTGCCAGCAGCCCCTTTGTCGTCAGGGAGCAGTTCTTC
CDR3 protein: CASSPFVVREQFF

D gene: TRBD1
clone size: NA
J gene: TRBJ1-2
V gene: TRBV7-9
CDR3 DNA: TGTGCCAGCAGCCAGACAGGGGACTATGGCTACACCTTC
CDR3 protein: CASSQTGDYGYTF

D gene: NA
clone size: NA
J gene: TRBJ2-5
V gene: TRBV29-1
CDR3 DNA: TGCAGCTCACTAACAGGTCAAGAGACCCAGTACTTC
CDR3 protein: CSSLTGQETQYF

D gene: NA
clone size: NA
J gene: TRBJ1-3
V gene: TRBV7-9
CDR3 DNA: TGTGCCAGCAGCTCCCAGGGGCTTTCGAGCTCTGGAAACACCATATATTTT
CDR3 protein: CASSSQGLSSSGNTIYF

D gene: TRBD2
clone size: once
J gene: TRBJ2-7
V gene: TRBV4-1
CDR3 DNA: TGCGCCAGCAGCCAAGAGATTTGGCGGGGGTATAGCTCCTACGAGCAGTACTTC
CDR3 protein: CASSQEIWRGYSSYEQYF

D gene: TRBD1
clone size: few
J gene: TRBJ2-1
V gene: TRBV29-1
CDR3 DNA: TGCAGTTCCAATGCTGGACAGGGTTTAATTGGCAATGAGCAGTTCTTC
CDR3 protein: CSSNAGQGLIGNEQFF